The TCR beta chain under discussion was sequenced for a study of OX40 agonist ivuxolimab in advanced cancers. The CDR3 is 14 residues long. CDR1 is MNHEY and CDR2 is SMNVEV in the germline V gene (reference sequence). With 2 bases removed from V and 5 bases from J, the gap between germline ends came to 12 bases. TCRdb keeps only in-frame clones here, not all; method: immunoSEQ multiplex PCR. This sample has approximately 76,000 clones; roughly 86% occur once, and the top ten carry around 0.73%. The origin of this receptor is an adult with an advanced solid tumor such as melanoma, head and neck, liver or kidney cancer. The chain employs TRBV27 and TRBJ2-5, with D tentatively TRBD2 (6 bases). The material was CD4+ or CD8+ T cells sorted from blood, obtained in a trial of the OX40 agonist ivuxolimab. Here the CDR3 DNA reads TGTGCCAGCAGTTTAAGAGCGGAGGGGGAGACCCAGTACTTC. As protein: CASSLRAEGETQYF.